These 22 T cell receptor beta chains share one sample of origin, sequenced in a study of tissue T cells after allogeneic stem cell transplantation. Produced via immunoSEQ multiplex PCR; TCRdb's table is partial and in-frame only. This sample has 42,000 or so clones, with about nine tenths found just once. Sequences were derived from blood, sampled before transplantation. All receptors derive from a woman aged 35 to 70 who later had graft-versus-host disease after an allogeneic stem cell transplant.

The gene calls are TRBV29-1 and TRBJ2-7; D unresolved. In germline, CDR1 is SQVTM, CDR2 ANQGSEA. This CDR3 spans 12 amino acids. The germline V and J ends were trimmed by 4 bases and 0 bases, with 7 bases remaining between them. The CDR3 here is CSVAESSYEQYF. DNA of the CDR3: TGCAGCGTTGCAGAAAGCTCCTACGAGCAGTACTTC.

V is TRBV11-3 and J is TRBJ2-1; 9 bases fit TRBD2. The germline gives CDR1 SGHNT, CDR2 YENEEA. The J segment lost 8 bases and the V segment lost 5 bases, leaving 10 bases of the junction unmatched. The CDR3 is 15 residues long. The CDR3 loop reads CASSRAGGPVYEQFF. CDR3 nucleotide sequence: TGTGCCAGCAGCCGAGCGGGAGGCCCGGTCTATGAGCAGTTCTTC.

The chain is built from TRBV30 and TRBJ2-7, with D unclear. Trimming removed 2 bases at V and 3 bases at J, with 11 bases between. Germline CDR1 and CDR2: GTSNPN and SVGIG (reference sequence). This CDR3 spans 13 amino acids. CDR3 protein: CAWSPVSFYEQYF. CDR3 DNA: TGTGCCTGGAGTCCGGTAAGTTTCTACGAGCAGTACTTC.

This sequence joins TRBV28 and TRBJ2-5; D is undetermined. The CDR3 is 14 residues long. Per the germline V gene, CDR1 is MDHEN and CDR2 is SYDVKM. Trimming removed 1 base from V and 1 base from J, with 7 bases in between. The chain's CDR3 is CASSLYKVQETQYF. The CDR3 DNA follows: TGTGCCAGCAGTTTATACAAGGTCCAAGAGACCCAGTACTTC.

The V gene is TRBV15, the J gene TRBJ2-1, with D possibly TRBD2 on 5 matching bases. The CDR3 length is 17 residues. The ends were cut back, 0 bases at V and 4 bases at J, with 16 bases in the middle. CDR1 and CDR2 from the germline V gene are LNHNV and YYDKDF (reference sequence). CDR3 sequence (DNA): TGTGCCACCAGCAGAGATATCGGAGGCCGTTTATACAATGAGCAGTTCTTC. Translating it yields CATSRDIGGRLYNEQFF.

Here the CDR3 reads CASSTGVGWEQYF. The CDR3 region has the DNA TGCGCCAGTTCGACAGGGGTGGGATGGGAGCAGTACTTC. This chain links TRBV5-1 with TRBJ2-7; 8 bases agree with TRBD1. The CDR3 runs to 13 residues. The V and J ends lost 8 bases and 7 bases, in that order; junction bases with no gene match: 11. Germline V CDR1 and CDR2: SGHRS, YFSETQ.

The rearrangement uses TRBV6-5 and TRBJ2-3; TRBD1 matches 12 bases. The CDR3 covers 15 residues. Trimming took 6 bases from V and 5 from J; bases not matched to a gene: 6. CDR1 and CDR2 from the germline V gene are MNHEY and SVGAGI. The CDR3 region has the DNA TGTGCCAGCAGCGGGGACAGGGGGCATATAGATACGCAGTATTTT. It is translated as CASSGDRGHIDTQYF.

The chain has TRBV4-2 and TRBJ2-1, with 9 positions matching TRBD2. The junction had 10 bases not matched to a gene; V was cut back by 0 bases and J by 7 bases. The CDR3 has 17 residues. The germline CDR1 and CDR2 sequences are LGHNA and YNFKEQ. DNA for the CDR3: TGTGCCAGCAGCCAAGATCTCCGAGCGGGGGGCGGTAATGAGCAGTTCTTC. It translates to CASSQDLRAGGGNEQFF.

The chain carries TRBV2 and TRBJ1-2; D is perhaps TRBD1 (6 bases). This CDR3 spans 13 amino acids. V lost 8 bases to trimming and J lost 6 bases, with 16 bases between them. Germline V lookup: CDR1 SNHLY, CDR2 FYNNEI. As DNA, the CDR3 is TGTGCCAGCGCCCCCCAGGGGCTCAATGGCTACACCTTC. It codes for CASAPQGLNGYTF.

The V and J genes are TRBV27 and TRBJ1-2, with D possibly being TRBD1 (6 bases). Trimming stripped 2 bases from V and 2 bases from J, with 15 bases between. This CDR3 is 16 amino acids long. Germline CDR1 reads MNHEY; CDR2 reads SMNVEV (reference sequence). The DNA for the CDR3 is TGTGCCAGCAGTTTAGGACCGGGGGCAGCCAACTATGGCTACACCTTC. Its translation: CASSLGPGAANYGYTF.

The chain joins TRBV7-2 to TRBJ1-2, with a possible D match to TRBD1 (6 bases). CDR1 is SGHTA, CDR2 FQGNSA, per germline. This CDR3 region has 13 residues. V lost 3 bases and J 4 bases, leaving 9 bases between the germline ends. The CDR3, as DNA: TGTGCCAGCAGCTTCAGGGGAATCTATGGCTACACCTTC. Translation gives CASSFRGIYGYTF.

The genes are TRBV28 and TRBJ1-1; no firm D call. In germline, CDR1 is MDHEN, CDR2 SYDVKM. The CDR3 sequence is 13 residues long. V lost 10 bases and J 1 base, leaving 13 bases between the germline ends. The CDR3 nucleotides read TGTGCCATGGGCCGGGCGGGGAACACTGAAGCTTTCTTT. Its protein product is CAMGRAGNTEAFF.

In DNA, the CDR3 is TGTGCCAGCAGTTTATTTCCAGGGGCTGGCTACACCTTC. This gives the protein CASSLFPGAGYTF. The rearrangement joins TRBV28 to TRBJ1-2, with D possibly matching TRBD1 (6 bases). CDR1 and CDR2 (germline): MDHEN, SYDVKM. CDR3 length equals 13 residues. Trimming pared 1 base from V and 7 bases from J, leaving 10 bases between.

J is TRBJ2-1 and V is TRBV5-1, with D possibly TRBD1 on 5 matching bases. Deletions cut 0 bases from V and 6 bases from J, with 13 bases between. This CDR3 has 15 residues. From germline, CDR1 is SGHRS and CDR2 YFSETQ. CDR3 residues: CASSLASPTGNEQFF. CDR3 sequence (DNA): TGCGCCAGCAGCTTGGCCTCACCTACAGGCAATGAGCAGTTCTTC.

This clone was seen only a few times. The chain is built from TRBV4-2 and TRBJ2-3; 9 bases fit TRBD2. The CDR3 has 18 amino acids. Unmatched junction bases numbered 20, after V lost 0 bases and J lost 13 bases. CDR1 is LGHNA and CDR2 is YNFKEQ in the germline V gene. The DNA for the CDR3 is TGTGCCAGCAGCCAAGAAAGTAGCGGGAGCCCCATCCCCCAAGTCGAGTATTTT. This encodes CASSQESSGSPIPQVEYF.

The CDR3: CASSLSSSTINIQYF. CDR3 coding DNA: TGTGCCAGCAGCTTATCCAGCTCGACGATAAACATTCAGTACTTC. V gene TRBV11-2 combines with J gene TRBJ2-4; no reliable D call. V gave up 2 bases and J gave up 6 bases, with 14 bases separating them. CDR3 length: 15 amino acids. Germline CDR1 SGHAT, CDR2 FQNNGV.

Details on this clone: Additional DNA sequences in this sample encode the identical CDR3. The chain carries TRBV10-3 and TRBJ1-4; D gene uncertain. CDR3 length: 14 residues. Trimming shortened V by 3 bases and J by 2 bases, and 7 bases separated the two germline ends. CDR1 and CDR2 from the germline V gene are ENHRY and SYGVKD. CDR3 in amino acids: CAISDLPTNEKLFF. The CDR3 DNA sequence: TGTGCCATCAGTGATTTACCCACTAATGAAAAACTGTTTTTT.

CDR3 region: CASSHGQGIEAFF. DNA for the CDR3: TGTGCCAGCAGCCACGGACAGGGAATTGAAGCTTTCTTT. The chain recombines TRBV3-1 (or the pseudogene TRBV3-2) with TRBJ1-1; 8 positions agree with TRBD1. The CDR3 spans 13 residues. V trimming: 3 bases; J trimming: 7 bases; junction bases outside the gene matches: 4. The germline V gene has CDR1 LGHDT and CDR2 YNNKEL (reference sequence).

Here the CDR3 reads CASSLLALREQYF. In DNA form, the CDR3 reads TGTGCCAGCAGTTTACTGGCCTTACGGGAGCAGTACTTC. The V call is TRBV27, the J call TRBJ2-7, with D unclear. Germline values: CDR1 MNHEY, CDR2 SMNVEV (reference sequence). V gave up 2 bases and J gave up 7 bases, with 12 bases separating them. The CDR3 consists of 13 residues.

This chain joins TRBV4-2 and TRBJ2-1; no clear D. V was trimmed by 0 bases and J by 5 bases, leaving 8 bases between them. CDR3 length: 14 amino acids. In germline, CDR1 is LGHNA, CDR2 YNFKEQ. The CDR3 loop is CASSQEAQHNEQFF. As DNA, the CDR3 is TGTGCCAGCAGCCAAGAGGCCCAGCACAATGAGCAGTTCTTC.

The rearrangement joins TRBV11-2 to TRBJ2-1, with D possibly being TRBD1 (6 bases). This CDR3 has 15 residues. Trimming took 5 bases from V and 6 from J, leaving 17 bases between them. Germline V gives CDR1 SGHAT, CDR2 FQNNGV. The DNA for the CDR3 is TGTGCCAGCAGCCCCCAGGGGTCGCCTACCAATGAGCAGTTCTTC. Protein sequence: CASSPQGSPTNEQFF.

In its sample, this clone was seen once. The chain combines TRBV4-3 with TRBJ1-1; unclear D gene. The V gene lost 4 bases and the J gene lost 0 bases, with 24 bases spanning the gap. The CDR3 contains 19 residues. Germline values: CDR1 LGHNA, CDR2 YSLEER. The CDR3 region has the DNA TGCGCCAGCAGCCCAAGAGGTGGCAGACTATACCTCATGAACACTGAAGCTTTCTTT. Its translation is CASSPRGGRLYLMNTEAFF.